The next 22 T cell receptor beta chains were all read from a single sample in a study of shared clonotypes between healthy human individuals. Clones were read by immunoSEQ multiplex PCR, and TCRdb kept only the in-frame ones, dropping some. Altogether a few hundred thousand clones are present, 95% to 96% being singletons, with the ten largest covering about 0.11%. Naivety among CD8 cells was defined by CD45RO negativity and positive CCR7 selection, thereby excluding terminally differentiated effector memory CD45RA+ cells. The sequencing input was naive CD8+ T cells sorted from blood. These receptors were taken from a woman aged 25 to 39 in good health.

In this sample, this clone turned up once. The chain joins TRBV28 to TRBJ2-7; 9 bases map to TRBD2. J lost 5 bases, V lost 4 bases, and 12 bases had no gene match. The germline gives CDR1 MDHEN, CDR2 SYDVKM. The CDR3 is made up of 16 amino acids. The CDR3 is CASSSQREEGIDEQYF. CDR3 coding DNA: TGTGCCAGCAGTTCTCAGCGGGAGGAAGGAATCGACGAGCAGTACTTC.

The chain employs TRBV27 and TRBJ2-7; 9 nucleotides agree with TRBD2. With V trimmed by 2 bases and J by 7 bases, 6 bases remained unmatched. Germline assignment: CDR1 MNHEY and CDR2 SMNVEV (reference sequence). The CDR3 length is 14 residues. DNA for the CDR3: TGTGCCAGCAGTTTAGCGGGAGGGCCTGAGGAGCAGTACTTC. Protein: CASSLAGGPEEQYF.

Only one count was recorded for this clone. The V and J genes are TRBV28 and TRBJ1-6; no clear D gene. The germline V gene has CDR1 MDHEN and CDR2 SYDVKM. This CDR3 has 12 residues. The germline V and J ends were trimmed by 2 bases and 5 bases, with 1 base remaining between them. The CDR3 protein is CASSLNNSPLHF. The CDR3 coding sequence is TGTGCCAGCAGTTTAAATAATTCACCCCTCCACTTT.

V gene TRBV11-2 combines with J gene TRBJ2-1; the D is unclear. The germline V gene encodes CDR1 SGHAT and CDR2 FQNNGV. This CDR3 is built from 13 residues. Trimming removed 6 bases from V and 7 bases from J, with 13 bases in between. This CDR3 is CASSLSRWNEQFF. The CDR3 DNA is TGTGCCAGCAGTCTGTCCCGGTGGAATGAGCAGTTCTTC.

The chain uses TRBV7-9 and TRBJ2-2, with 8 positions matching TRBD2. The CDR3 spans 14 residues. V was clipped by 4 bases and J by 6 bases; unmatched bases: 4. Germline CDR1 is SEHNR and CDR2 is FQNEAQ (reference sequence). This chain's CDR3 is CASSSWTSPGELFF. In nucleotides, the CDR3 is TGTGCCAGCAGCTCGTGGACTAGCCCCGGGGAGCTGTTTTTT.

The chain combines TRBV28 with TRBJ2-6; 9 bases fit TRBD2. The V gene's germline CDR1 is MDHEN and CDR2 SYDVKM. There are 17 residues in the CDR3. With 6 bases clipped from V and 0 bases from J, the junction kept 6 bases outside the gene matches. This chain's CDR3 is CASSFASGASGANVLTF. The CDR3 DNA is TGTGCCAGCAGCTTTGCTAGCGGGGCCTCTGGGGCCAACGTCCTGACTTTC.

The rearrangement joins TRBV5-4 to TRBJ2-3; D is perhaps TRBD1 (5 bases). This CDR3 is built from 12 residues. Trimming pared 1 base from V and 14 bases from J, leaving 14 bases between. Germline lookup yields CDR1 SGHNT and CDR2 YYREEE (reference sequence). CDR3 bases: TGTGCCAGCAGCTTGTCGACAGATCCGATGTATTTT. Protein: CASSLSTDPMYF. The full variable domain, completed using reference TRBV5-4 and TRBJ2-3, is ETGVTQSPTHLIKTRGQQVTLRCSSQSGHNTVSWYQQALGQGPQFIFQYYREEENGRGNFPPRFSGLQFPNYSSELNVNALELDDSALYLCASSLSTDPMYFGPGTRLTVL.

This chain joins TRBV19 and TRBJ1-1; the D is unclear. The V gene lost 10 bases and the J gene lost 3 bases, with 27 bases spanning the gap. This CDR3 is 17 amino acids long. Germline V gene sequence: CDR1 LNHDA, CDR2 SQIVND (reference sequence). This CDR3 reads CATHPGPLITPYTEAFF. The CDR3 DNA is TGTGCCACCCATCCCGGGCCCCTTATAACACCTTACACTGAAGCTTTCTTT.

V gene TRBV19 combines with J gene TRBJ2-5; TRBD1 matches at 8 bases. The end of the DNA aligns better with TRBJ2-7, so the J call may be wrong. The CDR3 runs to 11 residues. Germline CDR1 LNHDA, CDR2 SQIVND (reference sequence). The CDR3 region is CASTGGHEQYF. In DNA form, the CDR3 reads TGTGCCAGTACAGGGGGCCACGAGCAGTACTTC.

The chain carries TRBV10-3 and TRBJ2-1, with 10 bases that match TRBD2. Germline assignment: CDR1 ENHRY and CDR2 SYGVKD. The CDR3 consists of 17 residues. After removal of 0 bases from V and 5 bases from J, the junction contained 7 bases not matched to a gene. CDR3 residues: CAISESMGLATDNEQFF. The CDR3 coding sequence is TGTGCCATCAGTGAGTCTATGGGACTAGCGACTGACAATGAGCAGTTCTTC.

This chain joins TRBV15 and TRBJ1-5; unclear D gene. The V end was cut by 1 base, the J end by 1 base, with 8 bases between. Per the germline V gene, CDR1 is LNHNV and CDR2 is YYDKDF (reference sequence). The CDR3 loop spans 15 amino acids. The CDR3 sequence is CATSRGQLSNQPQHF. The CDR3 nucleotides are TGTGCCACCAGCAGAGGCCAGCTGAGCAATCAGCCCCAGCATTTT.

The CDR3 DNA sequence: TGTGCCAGCTCAGGCAGTCCCTACGAGCAGTACTTC. Translated: CASSGSPYEQYF. The chain combines TRBV2 with TRBJ2-7; no firm D call. The CDR3 consists of 12 residues. The V gene's germline CDR1 is SNHLY and CDR2 FYNNEI. V was cut by 8 bases and J by 2 bases, with 10 bases left in between.

Note on this clone: Different DNA sequences within this sample yield the same CDR3. The chain is built from TRBV7-6 and TRBJ2-3; perhaps D is TRBD1 or TRBD2 (6 bases each). The germline gives CDR1 SGHVS, CDR2 FNYEAQ. CDR3 length: 14 residues. V was pared by 0 bases and J by 6 bases, with 10 bases between. The CDR3 loop is CASSLAGGGDTQYF. CDR3 DNA sequence: TGTGCCAGCAGCTTAGCGGGGGGCGGCGATACGCAGTATTTT.

The chain employs TRBV9 and TRBJ2-1; TRBD2 agrees at 10 bases. The CDR3 loop spans 15 amino acids. From germline, CDR1 is SGDLS and CDR2 YYNGEE. Trimming cost V 4 bases and J 5 bases; bases outside gene matches: 6. Here the CDR3 reads CASSLSGRANNEQFF. In DNA, the CDR3 is TGTGCCAGCAGCCTGAGCGGGAGGGCCAACAATGAGCAGTTCTTC.

The rearrangement joins TRBV7-9 to TRBJ1-2; TRBD1 matches at 8 bases. CDR1 SEHNR and CDR2 FQNEAQ come from the germline V gene (reference sequence). V shed 4 bases, J shed 7 bases, and the junction held 5 bases outside the gene matches. The CDR3 contains 13 residues. CDR3 loop: CASSYQGAGGYTF. CDR3 in DNA: TGTGCCAGCAGCTACCAGGGGGCGGGTGGCTACACCTTC.

The rearrangement links TRBV5-1 to TRBJ2-2; weak D call: TRBD1 (6 bases). The CDR3 loop spans 17 amino acids. Trimming left V 4 bases short and J 0 bases short, with 16 bases between. Germline loops: CDR1 SGHRS, CDR2 YFSETQ. CDR3 region: CASSPRSEGANTGELFF. Written as DNA, the CDR3 is TGCGCCAGCAGCCCGAGGAGTGAGGGGGCGAACACCGGGGAGCTGTTTTTT. The full variable domain, its missing parts supplied by reference TRBV5-1 and TRBJ2-2, is KAGVTQTPRYLIKTRGQQVTLSCSPISGHRSVSWYQQTPGQGLQFLFEYFSETQRNKGNFPGRFSGRQFSNSRSEMNVSTLELGDSALYLCASSPRSEGANTGELFFGEGSRLTVL.

The genes are TRBV7-9 and TRBJ1-2; 7 bases align to TRBD1. The germline gives CDR1 SEHNR, CDR2 FQNEAQ (reference sequence). This CDR3 is built from 13 residues. After removal of 6 bases from V and 9 bases from J, the junction contained 10 bases not matched to a gene. The CDR3 here is CASSAGQDGSYTF. The CDR3 bases are TGTGCCAGCAGTGCTGGACAGGACGGGAGCTACACCTTC. Variable domain in full (rest from reference TRBV7-9 and TRBJ1-2): DTGVSQNPRHKITKRGQNVTFRCDPISEHNRLYWYRQTLGQGPEFLTYFQNEAQLEKSRLLSDRFSAERPKGSFSTLEIQRTEQGDSAMYLCASSAGQDGSYTFGSGTRLTVV.

The chain joins TRBV28 to TRBJ2-3; the D is unclear. V lost 6 bases and J lost 0, with 13 bases in between. The CDR3 covers 15 residues. Germline CDR1 is MDHEN and CDR2 is SYDVKM. The CDR3 loop reads CASSPTPSSTDTQYF. As DNA, the CDR3 is TGTGCCAGCAGCCCGACCCCTTCCAGCACAGATACGCAGTATTTT.

The rearrangement links TRBV6-6 to TRBJ2-4, with TRBD2 matching over 8 bases. The length of the CDR3 is 15 residues. Germline CDR1 reads MNHNY; CDR2 reads SVGAGI (reference sequence). Losses at the gene ends were 2 bases for V and 7 bases for J; bases not matched to a gene: 7. The CDR3 spells CASSYASGRGNIQYF. The CDR3 region has the DNA TGTGCCAGCAGTTACGCTAGCGGGCGTGGTAACATTCAGTACTTC.

As DNA, the CDR3 is TGTGCCAGCAGCCGCCGGAAACCCCACTCTGGAAACACCATATATTTT. This sequence encodes CASSRRKPHSGNTIYF. The genes are TRBV5-4 and TRBJ1-3; D not certain. CDR1 is SGHNT and CDR2 is YYREEE in the germline V gene (reference sequence). The CDR3 sequence is 16 residues long. The germline V and J ends were trimmed by 4 bases and 0 bases, with 14 bases remaining between them.

Note on this clone: The sample contains more than one DNA sequence encoding this CDR3. The V call is TRBV5-6, the J call TRBJ1-1; maybe TRBD1 (6 bases). The CDR3 is 13 amino acids. The germline V gene has CDR1 SGHDT and CDR2 YYEEEE. Deletions cut 0 bases from V and 4 bases from J, with 7 bases between. The CDR3 nucleotides are TGTGCCAGCAGCTTGGAAGGGGGCACTGAAGCTTTCTTT. The encoded protein is CASSLEGGTEAFF.

The rearrangement links TRBV4-1 to TRBJ1-1; D gene unclear. Trimming removed 4 bases at V and 0 bases at J, with 9 bases between. Germline V gene lookup returns CDR1 MGHRA and CDR2 YSYEKL. The length of the CDR3 is 14 residues. CDR3 region: CASSLEPVNTEAFF. In DNA, the CDR3 is TGCGCCAGCAGCCTAGAGCCCGTGAACACTGAAGCTTTCTTT.